The clone carrying this T cell receptor (beta chain) occurred once. These data originate in a study of blood T cell repertoires in COVID-19. TCRdb's copy holds only in-frame clones and misses some; the assay was immunoSEQ multiplex PCR. The data hold tens of thousands of clones, with approximately 90% observed a single time. Participant reports of clinical history set cohort assignment. The sequence was obtained from a woman aged 45-65 years who had recovered from COVID-19. Sequenced sample: PBMCs or T cells enriched from blood (not recorded which).

The CDR3 here is CASSRTSGSYNEQFF. The CDR3 nucleotides are TGTGCCAGCAGCAGGACTAGCGGATCCTACAATGAGCAGTTCTTC. This chain connects TRBV7-2 to TRBJ2-1; 10 bases map to TRBD2. V lost 5 bases to trimming and J lost 1 base; unmatched junction nucleotides: 2. The CDR3 has 15 residues. The germline V gene has CDR1 SGHTA and CDR2 FQGNSA.